The rows below give T cell receptor beta chains drawn from one sample of a study of blood T cell repertoires in COVID-19. Sequenced by immunoSEQ multiplex PCR; TCRdb stores in-frame clones only, minus some. This repertoire shows under 200,000 clones, 88% found once; its top ten account for less than 8.5%. The specimen sequenced was PBMCs or T cells enriched from blood (not recorded which). These receptors all come from a woman aged 45-65 years who had recovered from COVID-19. The CDR3 runs from the conserved cysteine through the conserved F or W. Fields, in order: clone size, J gene, D gene, V gene, CDR3 DNA, CDR3 protein. The D gene is left open where the match is weak. Clone size is given for some rows only: seen once, a few or many times, or a class if the clone is expanded.

abundance: once; j_gene: TRBJ2-1; d_gene: -; v_gene: TRBV11-2; CDR3nt: TGTGCCAGCAGCTTAGGTTCACGGATCAGGAGGGATGAGCAGTTCTTC; CDR3aa: CASSLGSRIRRDEQFF
abundance: -; j_gene: TRBJ1-4; d_gene: TRBD1; v_gene: TRBV18; CDR3nt: TGTGCCAGCTCACTAGGACAGGGAGGAGAAAAACTGTTTTTT; CDR3aa: CASSLGQGGEKLFF
abundance: -; j_gene: TRBJ1-2; d_gene: -; v_gene: TRBV10-3; CDR3nt: TGTGCCATCAGTGCGGAACAGAGCTCCTATGGCTACACCTTC; CDR3aa: CAISAEQSSYGYTF
abundance: -; j_gene: TRBJ1-1; d_gene: -; v_gene: TRBV7-2; CDR3nt: TGTGCCAGCAGCCCCACAGGGACGGAATCTTTCTTT; CDR3aa: CASSPTGTESFF
abundance: -; j_gene: TRBJ1-6; d_gene: -; v_gene: TRBV27; CDR3nt: TGTGCCAGCAGTTTGGGGGGGCCCGATTCACCCCTCCACTTT; CDR3aa: CASSLGGPDSPLHF
abundance: -; j_gene: TRBJ2-5; d_gene: TRBD1; v_gene: TRBV4-1; CDR3nt: TGCGCCAGCAGCCTACAGGGGGCAGGGGAGACCCAGTACTTC; CDR3aa: CASSLQGAGETQYF
abundance: -; j_gene: TRBJ1-1; d_gene: TRBD1; v_gene: TRBV3-1/TRBV3-2; CDR3nt: TGTGCCAGCAGCCGCACCGCGGGACAGGCCCAAGCTTTCTTT; CDR3aa: CASSRTAGQAQAFF
abundance: -; j_gene: TRBJ2-1; d_gene: TRBD1; v_gene: TRBV4-1; CDR3nt: TGCGCCAGCAGCCAAGTGCAGGGGGTTTACAATGAGCAGTTCTTC; CDR3aa: CASSQVQGVYNEQFF
abundance: -; j_gene: TRBJ1-1; d_gene: -; v_gene: TRBV7-3; CDR3nt: TGTGCCAGCAGCTTAGAGGTTGACACTGAAGCTTTCTTT; CDR3aa: CASSLEVDTEAFF
abundance: once; j_gene: TRBJ2-7; d_gene: TRBD1; v_gene: TRBV19; CDR3nt: TGTGCCAGTTGCGACAGGGGTGTGGACGAGCAGTACTTC; CDR3aa: CASCDRGVDEQYF
abundance: -; j_gene: TRBJ2-2; d_gene: TRBD1; v_gene: TRBV7-8; CDR3nt: TGTGCCAGCAGCAAGACCGGGACAGGGTTACCCGGGGAGCTGTTTTTT; CDR3aa: CASSKTGTGLPGELFF
abundance: -; j_gene: TRBJ1-1; d_gene: -; v_gene: TRBV27; CDR3nt: TGTGCCAGCAGTTTAGTCCGGAACACTGAAGCTTTCTTT; CDR3aa: CASSLVRNTEAFF
abundance: -; j_gene: TRBJ2-2; d_gene: -; v_gene: TRBV29-1; CDR3nt: TGCAGCGCGACTGAGGAGTCCGGGGAGCTGTTTTTT; CDR3aa: CSATEESGELFF
abundance: -; j_gene: TRBJ2-5; d_gene: TRBD2; v_gene: TRBV6-5; CDR3nt: TGTGCCAGCAGTTACCGGACTAGCGGGGTTTCAGAGACCCAGTACTTC; CDR3aa: CASSYRTSGVSETQYF
abundance: -; j_gene: TRBJ2-1; d_gene: TRBD2; v_gene: TRBV9; CDR3nt: TGTGCCAGCAGCGTAGCCTCCCGGAGAAGCGGGGGGGCCAGAAACGAGCAGTTCTTC; CDR3aa: CASSVASRRSGGARNEQFF